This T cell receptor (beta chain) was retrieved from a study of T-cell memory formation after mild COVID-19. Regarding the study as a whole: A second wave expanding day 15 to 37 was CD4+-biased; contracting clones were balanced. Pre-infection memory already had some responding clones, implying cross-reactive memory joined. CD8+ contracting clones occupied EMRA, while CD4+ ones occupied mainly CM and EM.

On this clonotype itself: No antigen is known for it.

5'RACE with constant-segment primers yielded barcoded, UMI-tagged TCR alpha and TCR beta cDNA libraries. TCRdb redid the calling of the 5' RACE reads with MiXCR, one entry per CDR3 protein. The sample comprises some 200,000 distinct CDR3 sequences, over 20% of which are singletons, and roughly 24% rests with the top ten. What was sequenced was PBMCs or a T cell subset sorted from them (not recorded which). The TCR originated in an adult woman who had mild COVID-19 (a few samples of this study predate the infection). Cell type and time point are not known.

The DNA for the CDR3 is TGTGCCACCAGTGATTTAGCTAGCAACAATGAGCAGTTCTTC. It encodes CATSDLASNNEQFF. The rearrangement links TRBV24-1 to TRBJ2-1; the D gene is possibly TRBD2 (5 bases). The CDR3 sequence is 14 residues long. V lost 1 base and J 5 bases, leaving 8 bases between the germline ends. The germline V gene encodes CDR1 KGHDR and CDR2 SFDVKD.